One sample yielded the 15 T cell receptor beta chains listed below, sequenced in a study of cytomegalovirus exposure and HLA in healthy donors. The PCR had 60 Vbeta and 13 Jbeta primers. The protocol was immunoSEQ multiplex PCR, while the TCRdb copy is restricted to in-frame clones and leaves out a portion. The data include 110,000 to 150,000 clones; the top ten clones carry roughly 2%. The specimen sequenced was PBMCs. All receptors derive from a young woman in good health and CMV-seronegative.

This chain joins TRBV5-4 and TRBJ2-3; maybe TRBD1 (6 bases). Germline CDR1 reads SGHNT; CDR2 reads YYREEE (reference sequence). The CDR3 contains 15 residues. V gave up 4 bases and J gave up 4 bases, with 16 bases separating them. The CDR3 reads CASSPLRGKADTQYF. The CDR3 DNA reads as TGTGCCAGCAGCCCCCTGAGGGGGAAGGCAGATACGCAGTATTTT.

The CDR3 reads CASSLANSGNTIYF. CDR3 coding DNA: TGTGCCAGCAGCTTAGCCAACTCTGGAAACACCATATATTTT. The rearrangement uses TRBV11-3 and TRBJ1-3; D is unresolved. This CDR3 region has 14 residues. V was trimmed by 1 base and J by 0 bases, leaving 4 bases between them. From germline, CDR1 is SGHNT and CDR2 YENEEA.

The CDR3 spells CASDSPGTDTQYF. The DNA of the CDR3 is TGTGCCAGCGATTCCCCGGGCACAGATACGCAGTATTTT. The genes are TRBV5-5 and TRBJ2-3; the D is unclear. This CDR3 has 13 amino acids. Looked up from germline, CDR1 is SGHKS and CDR2 is YYEKEE (reference sequence). V was clipped by 7 bases and J by 1 base, with 10 bases between them. The whole variable domain, filled in from reference TRBV5-5 and TRBJ2-3, reads DAGVTQSPTHLIKTRGQQVTLRCSPISGHKSVSWYQQVLGQGPQFIFQYYEKEERGRGNFPDRFSARQFPNYSSELNVNALLLGDSALYLCASDSPGTDTQYFGPGTRLTVL.

The V gene is TRBV6-5, the J gene TRBJ2-3; no clear D gene. Trimming removed 0 bases from V and 2 bases from J, with 12 bases in between. The CDR3 runs 16 residues. Germline V CDR1 and CDR2: MNHEY, SVGAGI. The CDR3, as DNA: TGTGCCAGCAGTTACTCGAACGTTCCTACCACAGATACGCAGTATTTT. Translation gives CASSYSNVPTTDTQYF.

The chain employs TRBV19 and TRBJ1-2, with D perhaps matching TRBD1 (6 bases). This CDR3 region has 14 residues. Per germline, CDR1 LNHDA and CDR2 SQIVND (reference sequence). The V and J ends lost 4 bases and 2 bases respectively, with 11 bases between them. CDR3 bases: TGTGCCAGTAGTACCGTACAGGGAAACTATGGCTACACCTTC. The encoded protein is CASSTVQGNYGYTF.

Turning to this clone: At one boundary the junction diverges from the germline segment, which might be a read error. This chain uses TRBV30 with TRBJ2-1, with 9 bases that match TRBD1. Germline V CDR1 and CDR2: GTSNPN, SVGIG (reference sequence). The CDR3 is 15 residues long. The CDR3 coding sequence is TGTGCCGGGAGCCAAGGACAGGGGCCTTACAATGAGCAGTTCTTC. Encoded protein: CAGSQGQGPYNEQFF.

The chain employs TRBV10-3 and TRBJ1-2; weak D call: TRBD1 (5 bases). Trimming left V 7 bases short and J 8 bases short, with 17 bases between. The CDR3 is 13 residues long. Germline CDR1 and CDR2: ENHRY and SYGVKD. CDR3 DNA: TGTGCCATCAAACAGGATTTGGAAGGGGGCTACACCTTC. Its protein is CAIKQDLEGGYTF.

V and J are TRBV19 and TRBJ1-1; D gene ambiguous. The CDR3 is 14 residues long. Germline V gene sequence: CDR1 LNHDA, CDR2 SQIVND (reference sequence). V was pared by 8 bases and J by 4 bases, with 17 bases between. CDR3 region: CASAGWLSGTEAFF. For the CDR3, the DNA is TGTGCCAGTGCGGGATGGCTGAGCGGCACTGAAGCTTTCTTT.

The V and J genes are TRBV18 and TRBJ2-2; D is perhaps TRBD2 (6 bases). Trimming left V 3 bases short and J 5 bases short, with 22 bases between. The CDR3 extends over 18 amino acids. The germline V gene encodes CDR1 KGHSH and CDR2 LQKENI. The CDR3 protein is CASSPDFRTGVITGELFF. The DNA for the CDR3 is TGTGCCAGCTCACCCGACTTTCGGACGGGAGTAATTACCGGGGAGCTGTTTTTT. Variable domain in full (rest from reference TRBV18 and TRBJ2-2): NAGVMQNPRHLVRRRGQEARLRCSPMKGHSHVYWYRQLPEEGLKFMVYLQKENIIDESGMPKERFSAEFPKEGPSILRIQQVVRGDSAAYFCASSPDFRTGVITGELFFGEGSRLTVL.

The genes are TRBV7-9 and TRBJ1-2; D possibly corresponds to TRBD1 (5 bases). From germline, CDR1 is SEHNR and CDR2 FQNEAQ (reference sequence). The CDR3 loop spans 14 amino acids. V dropped 5 bases and J dropped 5 bases, with 15 bases sitting between them. The CDR3 DNA follows: TGTGCCAGCAGCCCGGGGACCGCGGGGTATGGCTACACCTTC. This gives the protein CASSPGTAGYGYTF.

V is TRBV27 and J is TRBJ2-1; 9 bases map to TRBD2. Trimming cost V 1 base and J 4 bases; bases outside gene matches: 5. Germline CDR1 is MNHEY and CDR2 is SMNVEV (reference sequence). The CDR3 has 16 residues. The CDR3 region has the DNA TGTGCCAGCAGTTTATTTGGGCTAGCGGGATACAATGAGCAGTTCTTC. Its protein is CASSLFGLAGYNEQFF.

The V call is TRBV6-5, the J call TRBJ1-2, with D perhaps matching TRBD1 (6 bases). The germline V gene encodes CDR1 MNHEY and CDR2 SVGAGI. The V end was cut by 4 bases, the J end by 7 bases, with 16 bases between. This CDR3 region has 14 residues. The CDR3 region is CASSSGQFKSGYTF. Written as DNA, the CDR3 is TGTGCCAGCAGTTCCGGACAGTTCAAGTCTGGCTACACCTTC.

The CDR3 is CASSRTGTGVNEQFF. CDR3 in DNA: TGTGCCAGCAGCCGGACCGGGACAGGGGTCAATGAGCAGTTCTTC. The chain links TRBV5-5 to TRBJ2-1, with 10 bases identical to TRBD1. V lost 4 bases to trimming and J lost 6 bases; unmatched junction nucleotides: 7. There are 15 residues in the CDR3. The germline V gene has CDR1 SGHKS and CDR2 YYEKEE (reference sequence).

The chain is built from TRBV6-6 and TRBJ1-2; the D gene is possibly TRBD1 (6 bases). The V gene lost 2 bases and the J gene lost 9 bases, with 10 bases spanning the gap. Germline-derived CDR1 and CDR2 are MNHNY and SVGAGI (reference sequence). CDR3 length equals 12 residues. For the CDR3, the DNA is TGTGCCAGCAGTTACGAAGGGGACAGCTACACCTTC. Protein sequence: CASSYEGDSYTF.

V and J are TRBV30 and TRBJ1-6; D not resolved. Trimming took 4 bases from V and 9 from J, leaving 16 bases between them. This CDR3 contains 14 residues. From germline, CDR1 is GTSNPN and CDR2 SVGIG (reference sequence). The CDR3 sequence is CAWTEFSGFSPLHF. CDR3 bases: TGTGCCTGGACCGAGTTCTCCGGGTTTTCACCCCTCCACTTT.